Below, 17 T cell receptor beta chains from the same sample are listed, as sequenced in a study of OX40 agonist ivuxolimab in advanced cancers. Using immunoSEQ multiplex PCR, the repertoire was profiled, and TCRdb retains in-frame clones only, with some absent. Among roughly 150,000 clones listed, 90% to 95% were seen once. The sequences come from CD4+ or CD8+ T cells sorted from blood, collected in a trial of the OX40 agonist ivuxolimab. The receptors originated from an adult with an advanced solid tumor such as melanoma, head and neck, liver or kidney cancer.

The CDR3 bases are TGTGCCAGCAGCCCGCGGGGTGGGCCCACGCCTCGGGAGCAGTTCTTC. The encoded protein is CASSPRGGPTPREQFF. V usage is TRBV7-3 and J usage is TRBJ2-1; D is possibly TRBD2 (6 bases). Germline V gene lookup returns CDR1 SGHTA and CDR2 FQGTGA. V lost 5 bases to trimming and J lost 10 bases, with 24 bases between them. This CDR3 has 16 residues.

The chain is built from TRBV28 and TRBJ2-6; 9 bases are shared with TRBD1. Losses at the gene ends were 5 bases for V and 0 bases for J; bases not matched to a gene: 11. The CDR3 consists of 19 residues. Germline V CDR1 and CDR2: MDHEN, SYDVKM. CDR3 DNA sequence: TGTGCCAGCAGTCGAGTACCGGGACAGGGATCCTCTGGGGCCAACGTCCTGACTTTC. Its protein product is CASSRVPGQGSSGANVLTF. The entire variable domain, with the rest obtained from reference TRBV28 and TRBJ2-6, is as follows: DVKVTQSSRYLVKRTGEKVFLECVQDMDHENMFWYRQDPGLGLRLIYFSYDVKMKEKGDIPEGYSVSREKKERFSLILESASTNQTSMYLCASSRVPGQGSSGANVLTFGAGSRLTVL.

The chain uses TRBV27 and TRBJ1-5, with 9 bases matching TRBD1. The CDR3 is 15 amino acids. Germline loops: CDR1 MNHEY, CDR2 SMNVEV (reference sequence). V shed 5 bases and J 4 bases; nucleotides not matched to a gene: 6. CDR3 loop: CASSPLGTGNQPQHF. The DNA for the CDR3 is TGTGCCAGCAGTCCCCTGGGGACAGGGAATCAGCCCCAGCATTTT.

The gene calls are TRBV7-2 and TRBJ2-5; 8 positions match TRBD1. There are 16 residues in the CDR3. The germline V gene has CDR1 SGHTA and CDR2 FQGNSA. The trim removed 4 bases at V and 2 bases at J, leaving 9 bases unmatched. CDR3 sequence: CASSSSVGQGQETQYF. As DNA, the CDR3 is TGTGCCAGCAGCTCCTCAGTAGGACAGGGACAAGAGACCCAGTACTTC.

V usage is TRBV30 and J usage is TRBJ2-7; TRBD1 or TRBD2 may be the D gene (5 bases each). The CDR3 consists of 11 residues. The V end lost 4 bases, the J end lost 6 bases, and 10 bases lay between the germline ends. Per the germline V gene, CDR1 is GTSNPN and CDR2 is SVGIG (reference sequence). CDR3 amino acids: CAWNPGPEQYF. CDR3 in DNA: TGTGCCTGGAACCCGGGACCCGAGCAGTACTTC.

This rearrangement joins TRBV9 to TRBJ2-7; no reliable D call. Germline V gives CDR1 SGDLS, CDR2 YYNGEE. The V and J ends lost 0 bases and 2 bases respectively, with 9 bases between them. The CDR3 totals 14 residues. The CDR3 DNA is TGTGCCAGCAGCGTAGGCCCTCTCACCTACGAGCAGTACTTC. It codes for CASSVGPLTYEQYF.

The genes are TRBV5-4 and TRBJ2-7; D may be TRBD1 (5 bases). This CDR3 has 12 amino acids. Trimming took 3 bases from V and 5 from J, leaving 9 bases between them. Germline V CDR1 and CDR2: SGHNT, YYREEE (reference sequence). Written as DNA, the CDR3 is TGTGCCAGCAGCTATAACAGGAACGAGCAGTACTTC. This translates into CASSYNRNEQYF.

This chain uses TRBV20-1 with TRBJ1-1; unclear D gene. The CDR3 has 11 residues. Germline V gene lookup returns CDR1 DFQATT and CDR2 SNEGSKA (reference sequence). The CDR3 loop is CSGGRNTEAFF. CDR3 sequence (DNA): TGCAGCGGTGGTCGGAACACTGAAGCTTTCTTT.

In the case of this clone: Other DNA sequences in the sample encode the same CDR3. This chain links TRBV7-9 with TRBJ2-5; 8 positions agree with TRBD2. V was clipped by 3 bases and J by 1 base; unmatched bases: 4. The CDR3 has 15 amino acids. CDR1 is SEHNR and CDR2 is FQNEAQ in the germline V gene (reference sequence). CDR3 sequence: CASSFTRGGQETQYF. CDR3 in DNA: TGTGCCAGCAGCTTCACCCGGGGGGGCCAAGAGACCCAGTACTTC.

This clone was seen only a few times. The CDR3 DNA reads TGTGCCAGCAGCTCATCTCGGGACCGTCGATCTGGGGCCAACGTCCTGACTTTC. Amino acids: CASSSSRDRRSGANVLTF. The gene calls are TRBV7-2 and TRBJ2-6; D is tentatively TRBD1 or TRBD2 (5 bases each). CDR3 size: 18 residues. Germline CDR1 is SGHTA and CDR2 is FQGNSA. V dropped 4 bases and J dropped 1 base, with 17 bases sitting between them.

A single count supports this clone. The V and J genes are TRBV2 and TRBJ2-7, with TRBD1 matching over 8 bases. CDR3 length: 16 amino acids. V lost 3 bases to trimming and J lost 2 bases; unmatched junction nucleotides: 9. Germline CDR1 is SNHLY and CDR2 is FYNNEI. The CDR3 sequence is CASSEPPGQGTYEQYF. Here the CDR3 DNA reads TGTGCCAGCAGTGAGCCCCCCGGACAGGGTACCTACGAGCAGTACTTC.

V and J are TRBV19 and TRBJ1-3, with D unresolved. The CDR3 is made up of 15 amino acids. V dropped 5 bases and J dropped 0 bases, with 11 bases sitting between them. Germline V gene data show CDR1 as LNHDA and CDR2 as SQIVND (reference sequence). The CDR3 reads CASSPLALSGNTIYF. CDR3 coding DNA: TGTGCCAGTAGTCCACTCGCGCTCTCTGGAAACACCATATATTTT.

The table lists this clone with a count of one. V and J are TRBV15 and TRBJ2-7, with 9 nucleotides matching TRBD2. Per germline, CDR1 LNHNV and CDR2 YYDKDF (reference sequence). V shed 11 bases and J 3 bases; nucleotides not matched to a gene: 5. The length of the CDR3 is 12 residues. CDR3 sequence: CAPISGGYEQYF. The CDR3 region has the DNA TGTGCCCCAATTAGCGGGGGCTACGAGCAGTACTTC.

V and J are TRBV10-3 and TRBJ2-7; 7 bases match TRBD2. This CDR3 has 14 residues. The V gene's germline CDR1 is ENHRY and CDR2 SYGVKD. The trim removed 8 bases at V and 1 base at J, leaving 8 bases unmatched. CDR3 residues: CAIGDGRRSYEQYF. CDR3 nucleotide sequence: TGTGCCATCGGCGACGGGAGGCGATCCTACGAGCAGTACTTC.

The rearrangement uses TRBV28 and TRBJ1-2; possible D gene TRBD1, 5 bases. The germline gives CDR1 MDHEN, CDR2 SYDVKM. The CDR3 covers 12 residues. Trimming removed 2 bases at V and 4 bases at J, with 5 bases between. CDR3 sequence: CASSLQGYGYTF. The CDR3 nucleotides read TGTGCCAGCAGTTTACAGGGCTATGGCTACACCTTC.

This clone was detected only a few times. CDR3 nucleotides: TGTGCCAGCAGCTTGGGGGGGACATACTACGAGCAGTACTTC. Protein product: CASSLGGTYYEQYF. This chain connects TRBV7-3 to TRBJ2-7; D is possibly TRBD2 (7 bases). Trimming removed 3 bases from V and 3 bases from J, with 12 bases in between. This CDR3 spans 14 amino acids. From germline, CDR1 is SGHTA and CDR2 FQGTGA.

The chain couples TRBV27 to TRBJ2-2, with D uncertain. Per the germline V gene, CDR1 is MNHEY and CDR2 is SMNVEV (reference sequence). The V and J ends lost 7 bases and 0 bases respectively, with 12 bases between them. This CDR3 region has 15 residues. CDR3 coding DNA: TGTGCCAGCAAGAGGCAGGCGACGAACACCGGGGAGCTGTTTTTT. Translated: CASKRQATNTGELFF.